These T cell receptor beta chains were read from a single sample in a study of blood T cell repertoires in COVID-19. Assay: immunoSEQ multiplex PCR; the TCRdb copy retains only in-frame clones and omits some. This table has roughly 380,000 clones, 89% appearing once. The sequencing input was peripheral blood. Receptors were obtained from a woman aged 35 to 49 with COVID-19, enrolled during active disease. Both conserved end residues are part of each CDR3. The order of the fields is CDR3 DNA, CDR3 protein, V gene, clone size, D gene, J gene. D genes are given only for firm matches. For some rows the clone size is stated as once, few or many, or as a class when expanded; others skip it.

TGTGCCACCCTACAGAGCGGGACGGCGAACACTGAAGCTTTCTTT,CATLQSGTANTEAFF,TRBV19,.,.,TRBJ1-1
TGTGCCAGCAGTCATTCGACTAGCGCCTACAATGAGCAGTTCTTC,CASSHSTSAYNEQFF,TRBV7-8,.,TRBD2,TRBJ2-1
TGTGCCAGCAGCTTAGGGTGGGGCGCTTCTGGGGAGCAGTACTTC,CASSLGWGASGEQYF,TRBV7-9,.,.,TRBJ2-7
TGTGCCAGCAGCTTATCAGCGGACAGGGTGAGGGAGACCCAGTACTTC,CASSLSADRVRETQYF,TRBV5-4,.,TRBD1,TRBJ2-5
TGTGCCAGTCAAGGCCCCGGAAAACCTCCTGGACAGGCCCTCAATCAGCCCCAGCATTTT,CASQGPGKPPGQALNQPQHF,TRBV28,few,TRBD1,TRBJ1-5
TGTGCCAGCAGCTTGAATCGGGGGGGCCTCTCCTACGAGCAGTACTTC,CASSLNRGGLSYEQYF,TRBV5-5,.,TRBD2,TRBJ2-7
TGTGCCAGCAGCTTAATGTTAGGGGCCGGGGAGCTGTTTTTT,CASSLMLGAGELFF,TRBV11-2,once,.,TRBJ2-2
TGTGCCAGCAGTTCCGGGGGGGGCCCTGAGCAGTACTTC,CASSSGGGPEQYF,TRBV28,once,TRBD2,TRBJ2-7
TGTGCCAGCAGTGATTCGAGAGATCAGCCCCAGCATTTT,CASSDSRDQPQHF,TRBV6-2/TRBV6-3,.,.,TRBJ1-5
TGCGCCAGCAGCCCGCGGTCGGGATACGAGCAGTACTTC,CASSPRSGYEQYF,TRBV5-1,few,.,TRBJ2-7
TGTGCCAGCAGTTCCGGGATGCTCGGAAACATTCAGTACTTC,CASSSGMLGNIQYF,TRBV27,.,.,TRBJ2-4
TGTGCCAGCAGTTTAATCGGCACCGGGGAGCTGTTTTTT,CASSLIGTGELFF,TRBV27,once,.,TRBJ2-2
TGTGCCAGCAGTTTCCGAAGAGTCGGAAACACCATATATTTT,CASSFRRVGNTIYF,TRBV28,.,.,TRBJ1-3
TGTGCCAGCAGCCTGGGACAGGGGGCCTCCTACGAGCAGTACTTC,CASSLGQGASYEQYF,TRBV13,.,TRBD1,TRBJ2-7
TGTGCCAGCAGCTTGGAGGCGGGCACAGTGGAGGCCAGCTCCTACGAGCAGTACTTC,CASSLEAGTVEASSYEQYF,TRBV5-6,.,.,TRBJ2-7
TGTGCCAGCAGCTTGGTAGGGGTTTGGGAGACCCAGTACTTC,CASSLVGVWETQYF,TRBV5-5,.,.,TRBJ2-5
TGTGCCAGCAGCCCGGGGCCGGGACAGGGGAACTACGAGCAGTACTTC,CASSPGPGQGNYEQYF,TRBV7-6,.,TRBD1,TRBJ2-7
TGTGCCAGCAACAAACCAGGGGCGGCCCGTAAAAATGAAAAACTGTTTTTT,CASNKPGAARKNEKLFF,TRBV5-8,.,.,TRBJ1-4
TGCGCCAGCAGCTTGCAGGGTACGGCGAACACTGAAGCTTTCTTT,CASSLQGTANTEAFF,TRBV5-1,.,.,TRBJ1-1
TGTGCCAGCTCACCACTGAGTCCTCGGACATCTACAACCTACGAGCAGTACTTC,CASSPLSPRTSTTYEQYF,TRBV18,.,.,TRBJ2-7
TGTGCCAGCAGTTTATCATCAGGGATTAGCAATCAGCCCCAGCATTTT,CASSLSSGISNQPQHF,TRBV27,once,.,TRBJ1-5
TGTGCCAGCAGCTTAAGGTGGACTAGCGGGGGGTCGGTGTCCGGGGAGCTGTTTTTT,CASSLRWTSGGSVSGELFF,TRBV7-9,.,TRBD2,TRBJ2-2
TGTGCCAGCGCCGCCAGCAGCGGGAACACCGGGGAGCTGTTTTTT,CASAASSGNTGELFF,TRBV7-8,.,.,TRBJ2-2
TGTGCCAGCAGAGAGGGACAGGGCCTATTAGATACGCAGTATTTT,CASREGQGLLDTQYF,TRBV25-1,once,TRBD1,TRBJ2-3
TGTGCCAGCAGTTTATTAGGGGTTGATCATAGCAATCAGCCCCAGCATTTT,CASSLLGVDHSNQPQHF,TRBV28,.,.,TRBJ1-5
TGTGCCAGCAGTGTAGGGACAGCCTTCGGCTACACCTTC,CASSVGTAFGYTF,TRBV2,.,TRBD1,TRBJ1-2
TGTGCCAGCACCTTGACAGGGGGCATCTACGAGCAGTACTTC,CASTLTGGIYEQYF,TRBV28,.,TRBD1,TRBJ2-7
TGTGCCACCAGCAGAACTTTAGCTAACTATGGCTACACCTTC,CATSRTLANYGYTF,TRBV15,.,.,TRBJ1-2
TGTGCCAGCGCGCAGACACCGAATCAGCCCCAGCATTTT,CASAQTPNQPQHF,TRBV6-5,.,.,TRBJ1-5
TGTGCCAGCAGTTTTCTAGGACAGGGGGCGAGAGAAAAACTGTTTTTT,CASSFLGQGAREKLFF,TRBV27,.,TRBD1,TRBJ1-4
TGTGCCAGCAGCGTGGGACAGTTTAATGAAAAACTGTTTTTT,CASSVGQFNEKLFF,TRBV9,.,TRBD1,TRBJ1-4
TGTGCCAGCAGTTTACTCGGCTATGGCTACACCTTC,CASSLLGYGYTF,TRBV12-3/TRBV12-4,.,.,TRBJ1-2
TGTGCCAGCAATAACAGGGGGACTAATGAAAAACTGTTTTTT,CASNNRGTNEKLFF,TRBV28,.,TRBD1,TRBJ1-4
TGTGCCAGCAGTCTCACTTTGGGACAGGGATTTGGGCAGTACTTC,CASSLTLGQGFGQYF,TRBV28,.,TRBD1,TRBJ2-7